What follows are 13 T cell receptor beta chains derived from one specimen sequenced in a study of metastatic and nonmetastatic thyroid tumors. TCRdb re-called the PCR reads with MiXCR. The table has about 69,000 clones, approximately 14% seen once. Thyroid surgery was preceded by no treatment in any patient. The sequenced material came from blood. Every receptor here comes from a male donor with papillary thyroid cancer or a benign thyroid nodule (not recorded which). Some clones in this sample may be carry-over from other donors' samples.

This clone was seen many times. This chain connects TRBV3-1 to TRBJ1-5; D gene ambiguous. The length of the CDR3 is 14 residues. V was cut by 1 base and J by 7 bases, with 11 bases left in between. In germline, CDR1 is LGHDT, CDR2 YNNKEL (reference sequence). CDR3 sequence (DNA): TGTGCCAGCAGCCAAGCACTACGGGGACAGCCCCAGCATTTT. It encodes CASSQALRGQPQHF.

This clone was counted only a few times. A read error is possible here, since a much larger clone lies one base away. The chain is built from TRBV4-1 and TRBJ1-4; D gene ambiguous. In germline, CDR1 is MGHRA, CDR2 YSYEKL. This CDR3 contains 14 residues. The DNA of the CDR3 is TGCGCCAGCAGCCAAGATCCGGACCGTGAAAAACTGGTTTTT. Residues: CASSQDPDREKLVF.

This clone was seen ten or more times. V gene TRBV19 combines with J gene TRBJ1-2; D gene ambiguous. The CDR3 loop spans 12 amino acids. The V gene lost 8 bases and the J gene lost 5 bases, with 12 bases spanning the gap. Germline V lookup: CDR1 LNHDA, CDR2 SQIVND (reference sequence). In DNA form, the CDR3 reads TGTGCCAGTGGGAGTACAACATATGGCTACACCTTC. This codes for CASGSTTYGYTF.

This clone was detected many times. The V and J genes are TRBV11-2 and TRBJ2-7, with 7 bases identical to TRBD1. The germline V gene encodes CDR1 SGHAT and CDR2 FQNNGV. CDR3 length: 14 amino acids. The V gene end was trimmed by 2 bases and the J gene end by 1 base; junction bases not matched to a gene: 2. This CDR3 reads CASSLRQGSYEQYV. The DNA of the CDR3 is TGTGCCAGCAGCTTAAGACAGGGATCCTACGAGCAGTACGTC.

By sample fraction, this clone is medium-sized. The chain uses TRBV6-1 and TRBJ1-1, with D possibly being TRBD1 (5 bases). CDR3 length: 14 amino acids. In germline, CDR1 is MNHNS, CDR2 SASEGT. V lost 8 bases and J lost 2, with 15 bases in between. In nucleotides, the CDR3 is TGTGCCAGCTTTGGGGCGGGGAGAAACACTGAAGCTTTCTTT. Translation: CASFGAGRNTEAFF.

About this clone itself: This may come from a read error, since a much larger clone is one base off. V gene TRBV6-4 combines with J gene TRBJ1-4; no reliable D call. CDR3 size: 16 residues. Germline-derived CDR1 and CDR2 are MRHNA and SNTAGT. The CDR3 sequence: CASSPDPYRTNEKLFF. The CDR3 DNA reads TGTGCCAGCAGCCCCGACCCATACCGGACTAATGAAAAACTGTTCTTT.

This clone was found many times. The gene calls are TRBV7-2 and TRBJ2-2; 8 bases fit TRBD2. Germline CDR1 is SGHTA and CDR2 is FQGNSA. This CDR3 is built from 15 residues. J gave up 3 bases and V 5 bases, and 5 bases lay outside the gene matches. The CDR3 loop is CASSPLAEYTGELFF. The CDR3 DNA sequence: TGTGCCAGCAGCCCACTAGCGGAATACACCGGGGAGCTGTTTTTT.

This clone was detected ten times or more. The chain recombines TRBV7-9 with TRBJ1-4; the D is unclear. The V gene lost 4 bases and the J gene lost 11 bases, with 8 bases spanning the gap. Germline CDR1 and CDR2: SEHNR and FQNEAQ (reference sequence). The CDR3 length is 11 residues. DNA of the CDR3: TGTGCCAGCAGCTCCTCAAGGAAACTGTTTTTT. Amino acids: CASSSSRKLFF.

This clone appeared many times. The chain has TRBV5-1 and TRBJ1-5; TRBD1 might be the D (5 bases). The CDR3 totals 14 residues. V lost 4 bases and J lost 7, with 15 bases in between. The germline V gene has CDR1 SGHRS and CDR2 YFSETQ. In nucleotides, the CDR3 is TGCGCCAGCAGCCTTACCCAGGGAGAGCAGCCCCAGCATTTT. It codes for CASSLTQGEQPQHF.

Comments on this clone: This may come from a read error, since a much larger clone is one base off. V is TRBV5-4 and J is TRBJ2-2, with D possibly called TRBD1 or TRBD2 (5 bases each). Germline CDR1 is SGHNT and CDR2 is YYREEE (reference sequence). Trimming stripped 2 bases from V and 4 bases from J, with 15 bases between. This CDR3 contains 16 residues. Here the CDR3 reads CASSFRVGVITGELFF. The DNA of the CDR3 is TGTGCCAGCAGCTTCAGGGTGGGGGTGATCACCGGGGAGCTGTTTTTT.

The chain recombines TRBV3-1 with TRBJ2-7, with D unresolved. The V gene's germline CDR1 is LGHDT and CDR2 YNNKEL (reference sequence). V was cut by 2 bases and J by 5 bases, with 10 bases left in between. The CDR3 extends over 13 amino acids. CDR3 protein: CASSQISGNEQYF. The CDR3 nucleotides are TGTGCCAGCAGCCAAATCAGTGGCAACGAGCAGTACTTC.

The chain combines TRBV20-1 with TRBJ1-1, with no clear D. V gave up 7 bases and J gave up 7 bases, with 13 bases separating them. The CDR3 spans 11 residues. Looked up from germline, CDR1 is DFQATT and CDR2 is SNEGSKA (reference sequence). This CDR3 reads CSVLFLHEAFF. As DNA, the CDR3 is TGCAGTGTCCTCTTTTTACATGAAGCTTTCTTT.

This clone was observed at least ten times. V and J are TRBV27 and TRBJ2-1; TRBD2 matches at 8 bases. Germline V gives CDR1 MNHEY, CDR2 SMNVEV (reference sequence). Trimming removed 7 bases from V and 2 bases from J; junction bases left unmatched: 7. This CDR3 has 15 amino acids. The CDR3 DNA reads TGTGCCAGCACCCTGGGACTAGGCCCCTACAATGAGCAGTTCTTC. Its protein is CASTLGLGPYNEQFF.